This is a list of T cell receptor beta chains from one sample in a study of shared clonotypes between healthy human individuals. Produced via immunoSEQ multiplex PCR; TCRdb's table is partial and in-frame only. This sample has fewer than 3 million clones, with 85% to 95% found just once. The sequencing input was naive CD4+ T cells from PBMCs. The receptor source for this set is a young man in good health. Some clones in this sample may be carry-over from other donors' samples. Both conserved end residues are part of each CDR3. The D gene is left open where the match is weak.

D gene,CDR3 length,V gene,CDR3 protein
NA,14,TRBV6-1,CASGGGGGTNEQFF
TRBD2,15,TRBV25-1,CASREWEGRPYEQYF
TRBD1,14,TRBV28,CASEGATGANVLTF
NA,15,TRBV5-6,CASSQSQGGQETQYF
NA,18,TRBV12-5,CANEDHRDTRANTGELFF
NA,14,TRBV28,CASSPAGVRAEAFF
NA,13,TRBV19,CASGARGFYEQYF
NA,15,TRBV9,CASSGGSGGQETQYF
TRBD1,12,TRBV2,CASTGQRYEQYF
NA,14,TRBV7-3,CASSLSTGDPELFF
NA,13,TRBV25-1,CASRVSGNSPLHF
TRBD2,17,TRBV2,CASSDLGLAGATDEQFF
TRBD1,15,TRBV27,CASSRTGGRYNEQFF
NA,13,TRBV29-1,CSAVSSGDEKLFF
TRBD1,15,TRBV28,CASSLTGQGAYEQYF
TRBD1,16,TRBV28,CASTGQGGHANEKLFF
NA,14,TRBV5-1,CASSLPGRTDTQYF
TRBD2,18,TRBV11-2,CASSFPFRTSGISPEQFF
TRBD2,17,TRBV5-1,CASSFFGGGLGQETQYF
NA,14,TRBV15,CATSRGSSPYEQYF
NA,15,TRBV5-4,CASSLGAQNTGELFF
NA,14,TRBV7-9,CASSLGSLNTEAFF
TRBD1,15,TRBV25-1,CASSDRTGALYEQYF
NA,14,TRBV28,CASSRTAGNYGYTF
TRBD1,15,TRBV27,CASSALTGGRYEQYF
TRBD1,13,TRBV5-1,CASSLEGTDEQYF
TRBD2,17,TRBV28,CASSLRTSGRPTDTQYF
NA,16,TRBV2,CASSEALGERDYGYTF
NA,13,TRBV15,CATSRDRRNTQYF
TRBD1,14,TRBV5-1,CASSLADRGTTQYF
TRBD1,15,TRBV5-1,CASSWVRGLQETQYF
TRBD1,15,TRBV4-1,CASSTGTGLGDTQYF